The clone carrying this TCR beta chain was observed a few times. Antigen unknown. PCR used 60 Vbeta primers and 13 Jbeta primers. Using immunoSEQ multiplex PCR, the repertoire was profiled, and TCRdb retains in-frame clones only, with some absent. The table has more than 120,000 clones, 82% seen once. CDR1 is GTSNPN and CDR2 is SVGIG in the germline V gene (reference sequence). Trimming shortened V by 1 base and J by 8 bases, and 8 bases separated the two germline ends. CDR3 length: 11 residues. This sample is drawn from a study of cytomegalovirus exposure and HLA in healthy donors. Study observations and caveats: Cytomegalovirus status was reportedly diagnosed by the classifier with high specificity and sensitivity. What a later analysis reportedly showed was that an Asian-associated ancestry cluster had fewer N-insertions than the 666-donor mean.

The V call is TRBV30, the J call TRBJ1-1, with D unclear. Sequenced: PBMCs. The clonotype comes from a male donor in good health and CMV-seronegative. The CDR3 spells CAWSGLKEAFF. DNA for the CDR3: TGTGCCTGGAGTGGACTCAAAGAAGCTTTCTTT. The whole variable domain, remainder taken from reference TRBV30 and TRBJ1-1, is SQTIHQWPATLVQPVGSPLSLECTVEGTSNPNLYWYRQAAGRGLQLLFYSVGIGQISSEVPQNLSASRPQDRQFILSSKKLLLSDSGFYLCAWSGLKEAFFGQGTRLTVV.